What follows describes a single TCR beta chain. TCRdb's table, derived via immunoSEQ multiplex PCR, lists solely in-frame clones and lacks some. Here the sample spans under 85,000 clones, approximately 86% being singletons. This sample was taken from a study of OX40 agonist ivuxolimab in advanced cancers. About the study: Patients received the agonistic anti-OX40 (CD134) antibody ivuxolimab.

CDR1 is SGHRS and CDR2 is YFSETQ in the germline V gene. Trimming removed 4 bases from V and 7 bases from J; junction bases left unmatched: 8. CDR3 length: 14 amino acids. V and J are TRBV5-1 and TRBJ1-1, with TRBD1 matching over 9 bases. Sample: CD4+ or CD8+ T cells sorted from blood, taken in a trial of the OX40 agonist ivuxolimab. The receptor was isolated from an adult with an advanced solid tumor such as melanoma, head and neck, liver or kidney cancer. This CDR3 reads CASSRDRAGNEAFF. CDR3 in DNA: TGCGCCAGCAGCCGGGACAGGGCGGGGAATGAAGCTTTCTTT. Full variable domain (outside the CDR3, taken from reference TRBV5-1 and TRBJ1-1): KAGVTQTPRYLIKTRGQQVTLSCSPISGHRSVSWYQQTPGQGLQFLFEYFSETQRNKGNFPGRFSGRQFSNSRSEMNVSTLELGDSALYLCASSRDRAGNEAFFGQGTRLTVV.